The sequence of this T cell receptor (beta chain) was determined in a study of CD8 T cells in ankylosing spondylitis. TCRdb used MiXCR to reprocess the 5' RACE reads, holding one entry per CDR3 protein. This table holds 130,000 or so distinct CDR3 sequences, over 6% found once. Whole-study findings and limits: Several of the motif variants were reported before in synovial fluid and blood from reactive arthritis. Enrichment of disease-linked clones was reportedly significant in matched ankylosing spondylitis synovial fluid. Apparently characteristic of ankylosing spondylitis blood was a TCR beta motif (about eight highly homologous variants).

This clonotype has at least ten counts. Its antigen is not known. V shed 6 bases and J 9 bases; nucleotides not matched to a gene: 6. The CDR3 has 13 residues. CDR1 and CDR2 from the germline V gene are DFQATT and SNEGSKA (reference sequence). The sample taken for sequencing was blood, either unsorted or a sorted T cell fraction (not recorded which). This chain links TRBV20-1 with TRBJ2-1, with 12 positions matching TRBD2. The TCR sequence derives from a male donor with ankylosing spondylitis or in good health (not recorded which). CDR3 region: CSAGLAGSGEQFF. Written as DNA, the CDR3 is TGCAGTGCCGGACTAGCGGGATCTGGTGAGCAGTTCTTC.